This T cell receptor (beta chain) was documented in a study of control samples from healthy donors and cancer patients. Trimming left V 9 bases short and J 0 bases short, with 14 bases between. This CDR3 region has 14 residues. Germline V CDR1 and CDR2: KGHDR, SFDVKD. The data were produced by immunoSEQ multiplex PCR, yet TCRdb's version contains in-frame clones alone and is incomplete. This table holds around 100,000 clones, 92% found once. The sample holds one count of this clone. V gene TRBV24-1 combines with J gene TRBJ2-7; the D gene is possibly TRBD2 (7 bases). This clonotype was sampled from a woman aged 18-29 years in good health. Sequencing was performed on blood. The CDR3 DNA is TGTGCCACCGGGGGGGGGCGCGACTCCTACGAGCAGTACTTC. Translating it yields CATGGGRDSYEQYF.